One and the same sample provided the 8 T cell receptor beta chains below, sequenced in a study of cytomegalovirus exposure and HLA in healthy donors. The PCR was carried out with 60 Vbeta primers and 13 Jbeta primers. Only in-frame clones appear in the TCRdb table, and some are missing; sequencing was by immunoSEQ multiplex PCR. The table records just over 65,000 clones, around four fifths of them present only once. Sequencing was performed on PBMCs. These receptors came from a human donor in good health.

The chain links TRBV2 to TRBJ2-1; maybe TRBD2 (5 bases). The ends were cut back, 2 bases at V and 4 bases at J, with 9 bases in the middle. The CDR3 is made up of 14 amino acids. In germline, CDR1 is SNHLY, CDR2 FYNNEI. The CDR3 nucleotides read TGTGCCAGCAGTGAAATTAGCGTGTACAATGAGCAGTTCTTC. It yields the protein CASSEISVYNEQFF. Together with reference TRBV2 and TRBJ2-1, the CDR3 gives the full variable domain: EPEVTQTPSHQVTQMGQEVILRCVPISNHLYFYWYRQILGQKVEFLVSFYNNEISEKSEIFDDQFSVERPDGSNFTLKIRSTKLEDSAMYFCASSEISVYNEQFFGPGTRLTVL.

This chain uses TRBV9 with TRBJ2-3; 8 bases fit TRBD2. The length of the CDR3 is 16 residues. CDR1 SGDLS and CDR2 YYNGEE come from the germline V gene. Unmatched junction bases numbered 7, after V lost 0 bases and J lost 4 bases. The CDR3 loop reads CASSVEGGGIPDTQYF. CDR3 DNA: TGTGCCAGCAGCGTAGAGGGCGGGGGGATCCCAGATACGCAGTATTTT.

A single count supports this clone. This chain's CDR3 is CASSFVGLAGSTDTQYF. The CDR3 region has the DNA TGTGCCAGCAGCTTCGTTGGACTAGCGGGATCCACAGATACGCAGTATTTT. The chain carries TRBV7-8 and TRBJ2-3; 12 bases agree with TRBD2. J gave up 2 bases and V 3 bases, and 6 bases lay outside the gene matches. Looked up from germline, CDR1 is SGHVS and CDR2 is FQNEAQ. The CDR3 extends over 17 amino acids.

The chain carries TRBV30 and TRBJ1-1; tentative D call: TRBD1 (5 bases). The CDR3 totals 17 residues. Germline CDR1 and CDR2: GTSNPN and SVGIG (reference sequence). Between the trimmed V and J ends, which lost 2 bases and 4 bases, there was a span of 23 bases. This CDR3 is CAWSTLGATRLSTEAFF. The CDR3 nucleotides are TGTGCCTGGAGTACCCTTGGGGCCACAAGGCTAAGCACTGAAGCTTTCTTT.

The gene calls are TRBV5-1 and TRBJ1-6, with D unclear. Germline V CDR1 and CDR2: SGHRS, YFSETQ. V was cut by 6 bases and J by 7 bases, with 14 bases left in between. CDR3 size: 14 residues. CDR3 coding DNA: TGCGCCAGCACTTGGGGAGGGTCAAATTCACCCCTCCACTTT. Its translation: CASTWGGSNSPLHF.

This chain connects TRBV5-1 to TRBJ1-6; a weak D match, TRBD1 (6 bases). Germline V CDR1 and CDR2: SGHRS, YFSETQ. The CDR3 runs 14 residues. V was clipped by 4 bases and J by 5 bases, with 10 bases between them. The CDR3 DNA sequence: TGCGCCAGCAGCAATCGGGACAATAATTCACCCCTCCACTTT. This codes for CASSNRDNNSPLHF.

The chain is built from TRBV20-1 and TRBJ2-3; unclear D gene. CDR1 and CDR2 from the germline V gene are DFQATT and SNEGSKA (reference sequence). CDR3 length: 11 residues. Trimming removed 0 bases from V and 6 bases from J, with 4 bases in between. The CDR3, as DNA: TGCAGTGCTAGAGATATGGATACGCAGTATTTT. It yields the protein CSARDMDTQYF.

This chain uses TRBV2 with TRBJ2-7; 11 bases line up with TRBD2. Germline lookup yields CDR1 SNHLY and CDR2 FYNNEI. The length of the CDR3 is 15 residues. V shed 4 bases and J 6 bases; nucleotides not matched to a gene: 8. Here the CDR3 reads CASSGGSGGVFEQYF. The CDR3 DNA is TGTGCCAGCAGTGGGGGTAGCGGGGGGGTTTTCGAGCAGTACTTC.